One sample yielded the 20 T cell receptor beta chains listed below, sequenced in a study of T cells in Graves' hyperthyroidism and ophthalmopathy. The source material, RNA transcripts, was used to amplify TCR beta CDR3 regions. The HTBI set primed first-round TCR CDR3 RT-PCR. Via MiXCR, TCRdb re-called the multiplex PCR reads, giving one row per CDR3 protein. The sample holds more than 550,000 distinct CDR3 sequences, nearly 45% seen once. Sequenced material: peripheral blood or thyroid tissue (not recorded which). These receptors were collected from an adult man with Graves' disease, either hyperthyroidism or ophthalmopathy (not recorded which).

This clonotype came up a few times. The genes are TRBV20-1 and TRBJ1-1; the D gene is possibly TRBD1 (5 bases). The length of the CDR3 is 14 residues. V was shortened by 3 bases and J by 7 bases, with 18 bases between the two germline ends. Germline V gives CDR1 DFQATT, CDR2 SNEGSKA (reference sequence). CDR3 region: CSASNQAGGSEAFF. The CDR3 nucleotides are TGCAGTGCTAGTAACCAGGCTGGGGGAAGTGAAGCTTTCTTT.

This clonotype showed up many times. V is TRBV9 and J is TRBJ1-4; 7 bases are shared with TRBD1. Germline V gene lookup returns CDR1 SGDLS and CDR2 YYNGEE. V lost 4 bases and J lost 8; bases outside the gene matches: 11. This CDR3 has 15 amino acids. The CDR3 loop reads CASSTTGADGEKLFF. CDR3 DNA: TGTGCCAGCAGCACAACAGGGGCGGACGGGGAAAAACTGTTTTTT.

This clonotype was picked up many times. The J gene is TRBJ2-7, the V gene TRBV20-1; no reliable D call. Per the germline V gene, CDR1 is DFQATT and CDR2 is SNEGSKA (reference sequence). The CDR3 length is 12 residues. Between the trimmed V and J ends, which lost 3 bases and 0 bases, there was a span of 6 bases. CDR3 coding DNA: TGCAGTGCTAGGCGGAGCTCCTACGAGCAGTACTTC. Protein sequence: CSARRSSYEQYF.

The V gene is TRBV25-1, the J gene TRBJ1-4; the D gene is possibly TRBD1 (5 bases). V dropped 8 bases and J dropped 0 bases, with 7 bases sitting between them. Germline V gene sequence: CDR1 MGHDK, CDR2 SYGVNS. This CDR3 has 13 residues. Written as DNA, the CDR3 is TGTGCCAGCTTGACAGCAACTAATGAAAAACTGTTTTTT. Encoded protein: CASLTATNEKLFF.

The chain employs TRBV2 and TRBJ1-2, with D hard to call. Germline V gene data show CDR1 as SNHLY and CDR2 as FYNNEI. This CDR3 region has 13 residues. Between the trimmed V and J ends, which lost 7 bases and 2 bases, there was a span of 11 bases. CDR3 loop: CASKERLNYGYTF. The CDR3 region has the DNA TGTGCCAGCAAGGAACGGCTGAACTATGGCTACACCTTC.

The V call is TRBV10-2, the J call TRBJ2-6, with 10 bases that match TRBD1. The CDR3 length is 15 residues. Unmatched junction bases numbered 4, after V lost 7 bases and J lost 4 bases. Per germline, CDR1 WSHSY and CDR2 SAAADI. CDR3 sequence: CASMGTGDGANVLTF. CDR3 sequence (DNA): TGCGCCAGCATGGGGACAGGGGACGGGGCCAACGTCCTGACTTTC.

This clonotype has a count of ten or more. This chain connects TRBV2 to TRBJ1-3, with D unclear. Germline lookup yields CDR1 SNHLY and CDR2 FYNNEI. This CDR3 has 15 amino acids. Between the trimmed V and J ends, which lost 7 bases and 2 bases, there was a span of 15 bases. CDR3 sequence (DNA): TGTGCCAGCACCCACGCCGGCCGAGCTGGAAACACCATATATTTT. This translates into CASTHAGRAGNTIYF.

The chain couples TRBV20-1 to TRBJ1-1; D unclear. The CDR3 has 12 residues. The V end was cut by 3 bases, the J end by 7 bases, with 12 bases between. Germline CDR1 is DFQATT and CDR2 is SNEGSKA (reference sequence). The CDR3 loop is CSASETSSEAFF. CDR3 coding DNA: TGCAGTGCTAGCGAAACATCTAGTGAAGCTTTCTTT.

This clonotype was observed many times. The chain combines TRBV10-3 with TRBJ1-1; 8 bases map to TRBD1. Germline V CDR1 and CDR2: ENHRY, SYGVKD. Trimming at V came to 10 bases and at J to 1 base, leaving 8 bases not matched to a gene. The CDR3 consists of 14 residues. CDR3 coding DNA: TGTGCCACTCATTCGACAGGGGAGAACACTGAAGCTTTCTTT. It yields the protein CATHSTGENTEAFF.

The chain is built from TRBV4-1 and TRBJ2-5; D may correspond to TRBD1 or TRBD2 (5 bases each). This CDR3 is built from 17 residues. From germline, CDR1 is MGHRA and CDR2 YSYEKL. Trimming removed 3 bases from V and 4 bases from J, with 21 bases in between. The CDR3 nucleotides read TGCGCCAGCAGCCATGATACCGGGACCAGAGCAGGAGAGACCCAGTACTTC. Encoded protein: CASSHDTGTRAGETQYF.

This clonotype appeared many times. J is TRBJ1-4 and V is TRBV6-5, with D tentatively TRBD1 (5 bases). Looked up from germline, CDR1 is MNHEY and CDR2 is SVGAGI. The CDR3 is made up of 15 amino acids. Trimming left V 6 bases short and J 7 bases short, with 18 bases between. The CDR3 reads CASSDPTATTEKLFF. CDR3 coding DNA: TGTGCCAGCAGCGACCCGACAGCAACAACTGAAAAACTGTTTTTT.

Ten or more counts support this clonotype. The chain links TRBV5-1 to TRBJ1-5; the match to TRBD1 covers 11 bases. CDR1 is SGHRS, CDR2 YFSETQ, per germline. Trimming at V came to 2 bases and at J to 3 bases, leaving 4 bases not matched to a gene. There are 16 residues in the CDR3. CDR3 DNA sequence: TGCGCCAGCAGCTTCGGGACAGGGGGAAACAATCAGCCCCAGCATTTT. It specifies CASSFGTGGNNQPQHF.

This clonotype showed up just once. The V gene is TRBV10-3, the J gene TRBJ1-1; 10 bases map to TRBD1. V was clipped by 8 bases and J by 1 base; unmatched bases: 7. The CDR3 length is 15 residues. Germline values: CDR1 ENHRY, CDR2 SYGVKD. CDR3 sequence: CAIGDRGPGNTEAFF. The CDR3 DNA follows: TGTGCCATCGGGGACAGGGGCCCTGGGAACACTGAAGCTTTCTTT.

On this clonotype: This sequence may be a read error, since a much larger clone differs from it by one base. The genes are TRBV2 and TRBJ1-2; 9 bases are a match to TRBD1. CDR1 is SNHLY and CDR2 is FYNNEI in the germline V gene. The CDR3 sequence is 13 residues long. The CDR3: CPSSYRTGDGYTF. In nucleotides, the CDR3 is TGTCCCAGCAGTTATCGGACAGGGGATGGCTACACCTTC.

This clonotype was recorded only once. This chain links TRBV7-4 with TRBJ2-5; TRBD2 aligns across 11 bases. The germline V gene encodes CDR1 SGHVT and CDR2 SQSDAQ. Trimming removed 6 bases from V and 0 bases from J; junction bases left unmatched: 9. There are 17 residues in the CDR3. CDR3 loop: CASSTPPGLADQETQYF. CDR3 in DNA: TGTGCCAGCAGTACACCCCCGGGACTAGCGGACCAAGAGACCCAGTACTTC. Based on the CDR3 plus reference TRBV7-4 and TRBJ2-5, the full variable domain is GAGVSQSPRYKVAKRGRDVALRCDSISGHVTLYWYRQTLGQGSEVLTYSQSDAQRDKSGRPSGRFSAERPERSVSTLKIQRTEQGDSAVYLCASSTPPGLADQETQYFGPGTRLLVL.

This clonotype was seen a few times. The genes are TRBV20-1 and TRBJ1-1; no definite D call. The CDR3 covers 13 residues. Trimming shortened V by 5 bases and J by 0 bases, and 10 bases separated the two germline ends. From germline, CDR1 is DFQATT and CDR2 SNEGSKA (reference sequence). DNA for the CDR3: TGCAGTGCTCATAGGGAGATGAACACTGAAGCTTTCTTT. It translates to CSAHREMNTEAFF.

The sample holds one count of this clonotype. The CDR3 loop is CASSQRPAGPDNSGNTIYF. CDR3 in DNA: TGTGCCAGCAGCCAACGACCGGCGGGGCCCGATAACTCTGGAAACACCATATATTTT. This chain connects TRBV16 to TRBJ1-3, with D possibly matching TRBD1 (5 bases). Deletions cut 2 bases from V and 0 bases from J, with 20 bases between. Germline lookup yields CDR1 KGHSY and CDR2 FQNENV. The CDR3 sequence is 19 residues long.

J is TRBJ1-2 and V is TRBV2; the D is unclear. Trimming pared 7 bases from V and 4 bases from J, leaving 19 bases between. The CDR3 is 15 residues long. CDR1 is SNHLY, CDR2 FYNNEI, per germline. The chain's CDR3 is CASIPRVSLIYGYTF. As DNA, the CDR3 is TGTGCCAGCATCCCTAGGGTCAGCCTGATCTATGGCTACACCTTC.

This chain uses TRBV2 with TRBJ2-7, with D tentatively TRBD2 (5 bases). Gene TRBJ2-1 matches the end of the DNA better, so the J call may be wrong. The germline CDR1 and CDR2 sequences are SNHLY and FYNNEI. CDR3 length equals 13 residues. CDR3 nucleotides: TGTGCCAGCAGTGAAGACCGGCAGAGGGTGCAGTTCTTC. The encoded protein is CASSEDRQRVQFF.

A word on this clonotype: Given a much more abundant clone one base away, this may be a read error. The V gene is TRBV2, the J gene TRBJ1-1; no clear D. The CDR3 is made up of 12 amino acids. Germline V gene sequence: CDR1 SNHLY, CDR2 FYNNEI. CDR3: CASRDGPTPVFF. The CDR3 nucleotides read TGTGCCAGCCGTGATGGGCCCACTCCGGTTTTCTTT.